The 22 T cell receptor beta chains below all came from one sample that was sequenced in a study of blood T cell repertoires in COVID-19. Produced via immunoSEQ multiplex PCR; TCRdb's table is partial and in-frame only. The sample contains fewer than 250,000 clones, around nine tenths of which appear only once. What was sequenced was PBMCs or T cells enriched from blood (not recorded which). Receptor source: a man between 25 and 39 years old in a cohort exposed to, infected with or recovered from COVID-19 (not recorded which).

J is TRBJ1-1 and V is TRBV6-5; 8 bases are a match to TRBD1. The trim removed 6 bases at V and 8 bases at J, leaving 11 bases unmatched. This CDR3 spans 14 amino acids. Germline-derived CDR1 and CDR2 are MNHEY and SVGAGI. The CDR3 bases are TGTGCCAGCAGCCCCACGCTTAGGGACAGGGAAGCTTTCTTT. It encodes CASSPTLRDREAFF.

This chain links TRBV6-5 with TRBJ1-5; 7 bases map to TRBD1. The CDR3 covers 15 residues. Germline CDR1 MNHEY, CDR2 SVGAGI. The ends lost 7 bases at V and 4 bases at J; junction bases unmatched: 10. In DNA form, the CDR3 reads TGTGCCAGCAAAACCGACAGGGAAGGTAATCAGCCCCAGCATTTT. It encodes CASKTDREGNQPQHF.

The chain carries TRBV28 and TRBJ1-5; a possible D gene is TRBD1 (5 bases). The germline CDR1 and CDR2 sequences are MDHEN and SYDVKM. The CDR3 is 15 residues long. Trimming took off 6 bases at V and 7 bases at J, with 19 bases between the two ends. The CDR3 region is CASSFEGGTGQPQHF. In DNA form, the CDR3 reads TGTGCCAGCAGCTTCGAAGGAGGGACGGGCCAGCCCCAGCATTTT.

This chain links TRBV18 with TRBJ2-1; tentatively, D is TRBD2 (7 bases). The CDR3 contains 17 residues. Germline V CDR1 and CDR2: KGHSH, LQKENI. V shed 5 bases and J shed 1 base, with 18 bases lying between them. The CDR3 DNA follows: TGTGCCAGCTCATCCGCGGGGGCGGGGCCGTCCTACAATGAGCAGTTCTTC. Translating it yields CASSSAGAGPSYNEQFF.

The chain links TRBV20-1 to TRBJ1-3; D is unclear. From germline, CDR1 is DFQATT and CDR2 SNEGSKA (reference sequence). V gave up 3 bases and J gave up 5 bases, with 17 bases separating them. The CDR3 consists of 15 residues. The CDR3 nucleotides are TGCAGTGCTAGTCTCGGTCCGGGGAGCCGAAACACCATATATTTT. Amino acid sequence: CSASLGPGSRNTIYF.

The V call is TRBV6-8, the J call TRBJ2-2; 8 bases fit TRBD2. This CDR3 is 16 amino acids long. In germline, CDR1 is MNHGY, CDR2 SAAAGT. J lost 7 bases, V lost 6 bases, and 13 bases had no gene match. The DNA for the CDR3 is TGTGCCAGCAGCCCTGCCCGGGGGGGAACTTTCGGGGAGCTGTTTTTT. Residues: CASSPARGGTFGELFF.

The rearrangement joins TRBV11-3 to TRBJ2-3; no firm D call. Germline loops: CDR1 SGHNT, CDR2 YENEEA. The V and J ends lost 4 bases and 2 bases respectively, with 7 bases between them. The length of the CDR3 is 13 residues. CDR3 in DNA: TGTGCCAGCAGCTCCCGACACACAGATACGCAGTATTTT. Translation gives CASSSRHTDTQYF.

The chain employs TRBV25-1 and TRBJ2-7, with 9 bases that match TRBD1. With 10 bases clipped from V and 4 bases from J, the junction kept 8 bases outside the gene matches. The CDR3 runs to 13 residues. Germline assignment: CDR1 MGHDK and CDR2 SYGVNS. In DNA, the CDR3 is TGTGCCACTAATCCGGACAGGGGATACGAGCAGTACTTC. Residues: CATNPDRGYEQYF.

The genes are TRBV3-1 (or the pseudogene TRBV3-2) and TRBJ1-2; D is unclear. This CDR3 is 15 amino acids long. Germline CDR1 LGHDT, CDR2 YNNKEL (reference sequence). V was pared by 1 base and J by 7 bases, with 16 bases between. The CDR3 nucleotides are TGTGCCAGCAGCCAAGGAGTGCGAGCCCCCCGTGGCTACACCTTC. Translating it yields CASSQGVRAPRGYTF.

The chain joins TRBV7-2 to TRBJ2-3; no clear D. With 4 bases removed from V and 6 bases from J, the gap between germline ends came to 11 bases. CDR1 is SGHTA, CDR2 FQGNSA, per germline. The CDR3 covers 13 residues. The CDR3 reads CASSSSVVDTQYF. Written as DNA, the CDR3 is TGTGCCAGCAGCTCCAGTGTGGTCGATACGCAGTATTTT. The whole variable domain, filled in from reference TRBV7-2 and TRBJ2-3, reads GAGVSQSPSNKVTEKGKDVELRCDPISGHTALYWYRQSLGQGLEFLIYFQGNSAPDKSGLPSDRFSAERTGGSVSTLTIQRTQQEDSAVYLCASSSSVVDTQYFGPGTRLTVL.

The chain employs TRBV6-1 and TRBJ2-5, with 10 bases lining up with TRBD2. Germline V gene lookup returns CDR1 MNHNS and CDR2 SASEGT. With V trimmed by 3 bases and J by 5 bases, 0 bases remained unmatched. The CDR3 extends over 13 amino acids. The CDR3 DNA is TGTGCCAGCAGTGAGACTAGCGGGGAGACCCAGTACTTC. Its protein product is CASSETSGETQYF.

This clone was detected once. This CDR3 is CASSDLGRTEAFF. CDR3 bases: TGTGCCAGCAGTGACCTTGGGAGGACTGAAGCTTTCTTT. V is TRBV6-1 and J is TRBJ1-1; no clear D. CDR1 and CDR2 from the germline V gene are MNHNS and SASEGT. The CDR3 loop spans 13 amino acids. The ends were cut back, 3 bases at V and 5 bases at J, with 10 bases in the middle.

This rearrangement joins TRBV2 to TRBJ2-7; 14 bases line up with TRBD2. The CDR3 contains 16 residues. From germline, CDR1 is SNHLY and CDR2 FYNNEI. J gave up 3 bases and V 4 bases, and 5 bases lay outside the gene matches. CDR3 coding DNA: TGTGCCAGCAGTGGGGGGACTAGCGGGAGAAGCTACGAGCAGTACTTC. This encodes CASSGGTSGRSYEQYF.

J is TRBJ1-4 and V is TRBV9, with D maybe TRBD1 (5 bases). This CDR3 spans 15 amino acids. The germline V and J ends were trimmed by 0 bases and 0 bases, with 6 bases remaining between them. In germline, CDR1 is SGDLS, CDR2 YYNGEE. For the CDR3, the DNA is TGTGCCAGCAGCGTAGAAGGGGCAACTAATGAAAAACTGTTTTTT. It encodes CASSVEGATNEKLFF.

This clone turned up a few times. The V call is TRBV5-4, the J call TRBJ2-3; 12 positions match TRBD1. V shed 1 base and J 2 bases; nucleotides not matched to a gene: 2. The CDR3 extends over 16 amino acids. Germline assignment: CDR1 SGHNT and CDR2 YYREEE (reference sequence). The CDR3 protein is CASSLRDRGHTDTQYF. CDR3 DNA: TGTGCCAGCAGCTTGAGGGACAGGGGGCACACAGATACGCAGTATTTT.

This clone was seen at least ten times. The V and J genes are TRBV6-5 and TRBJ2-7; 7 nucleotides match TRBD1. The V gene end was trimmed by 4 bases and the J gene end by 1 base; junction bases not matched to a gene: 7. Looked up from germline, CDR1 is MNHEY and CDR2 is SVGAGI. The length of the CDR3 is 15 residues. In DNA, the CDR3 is TGTGCCAGCAGTTCCCTGACAGGGATATCCTACGAGCAGTACTTC. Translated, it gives CASSSLTGISYEQYF.

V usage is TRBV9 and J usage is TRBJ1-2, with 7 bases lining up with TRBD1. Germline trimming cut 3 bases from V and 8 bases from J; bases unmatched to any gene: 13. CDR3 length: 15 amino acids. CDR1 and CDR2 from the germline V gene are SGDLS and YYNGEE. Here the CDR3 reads CASSEGAGTDSGYTF. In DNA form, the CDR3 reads TGTGCCAGCAGCGAGGGAGCCGGGACAGATTCCGGCTACACCTTC. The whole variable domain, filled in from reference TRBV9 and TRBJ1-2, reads DSGVTQTPKHLITATGQRVTLRCSPRSGDLSVYWYQQSLDQGLQFLIQYYNGEERAKGNILERFSAQQFPDLHSELNLSSLELGDSALYFCASSEGAGTDSGYTFGSGTRLTVV.

The CDR3 spells CASSPPLAEGEQFF. The CDR3 nucleotides read TGTGCCAGCAGCCCGCCGCTAGCGGAGGGCGAGCAGTTCTTC. V gene TRBV7-2 combines with J gene TRBJ2-1, with TRBD2 matching over 7 bases. The CDR3 runs 14 residues. The J segment lost 10 bases and the V segment lost 5 bases, leaving 11 bases of the junction unmatched. Looked up from germline, CDR1 is SGHTA and CDR2 is FQGNSA.

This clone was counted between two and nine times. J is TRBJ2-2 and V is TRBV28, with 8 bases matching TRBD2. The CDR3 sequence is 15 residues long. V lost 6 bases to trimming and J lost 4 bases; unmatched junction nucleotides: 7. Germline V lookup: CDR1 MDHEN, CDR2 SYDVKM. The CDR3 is CASRFLSGSTGELFF. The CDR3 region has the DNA TGTGCCAGCAGGTTCCTGAGCGGGAGCACCGGGGAGCTGTTTTTT.

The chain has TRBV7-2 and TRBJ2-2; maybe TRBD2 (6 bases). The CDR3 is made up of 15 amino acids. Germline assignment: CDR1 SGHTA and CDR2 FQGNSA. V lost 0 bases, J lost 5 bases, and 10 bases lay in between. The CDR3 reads CASSLAGGVTGELFF. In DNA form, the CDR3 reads TGTGCCAGCAGCTTAGCGGGAGGTGTAACCGGGGAGCTGTTTTTT.

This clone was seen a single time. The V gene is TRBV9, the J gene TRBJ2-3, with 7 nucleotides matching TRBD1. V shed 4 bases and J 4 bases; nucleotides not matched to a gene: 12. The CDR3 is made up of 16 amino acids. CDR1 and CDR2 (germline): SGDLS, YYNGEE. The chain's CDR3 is CASSPVRGLGADTQYF. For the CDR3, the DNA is TGTGCCAGCAGCCCCGTTAGGGGGCTGGGCGCAGATACGCAGTATTTT.

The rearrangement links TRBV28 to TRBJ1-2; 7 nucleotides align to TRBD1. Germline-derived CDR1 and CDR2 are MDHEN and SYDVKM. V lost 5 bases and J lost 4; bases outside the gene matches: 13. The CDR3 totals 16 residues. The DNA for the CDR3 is TGTGCCAGCAGTGGGTTTGAGGGGGCGCGTCCCTATGGCTACACCTTC. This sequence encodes CASSGFEGARPYGYTF.